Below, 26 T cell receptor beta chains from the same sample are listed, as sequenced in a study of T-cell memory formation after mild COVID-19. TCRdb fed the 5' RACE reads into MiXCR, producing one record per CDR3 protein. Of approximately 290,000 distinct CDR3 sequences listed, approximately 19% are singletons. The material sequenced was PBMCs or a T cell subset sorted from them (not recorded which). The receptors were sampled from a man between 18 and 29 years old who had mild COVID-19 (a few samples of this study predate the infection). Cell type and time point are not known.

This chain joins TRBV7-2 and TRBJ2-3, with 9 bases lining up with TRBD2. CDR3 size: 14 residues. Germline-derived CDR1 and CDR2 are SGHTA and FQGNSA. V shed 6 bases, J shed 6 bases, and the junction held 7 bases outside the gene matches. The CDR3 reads CASRNERGADTQYF. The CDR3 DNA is TGTGCCAGCAGAAATGAGCGGGGGGCGGATACGCAGTATTTT.

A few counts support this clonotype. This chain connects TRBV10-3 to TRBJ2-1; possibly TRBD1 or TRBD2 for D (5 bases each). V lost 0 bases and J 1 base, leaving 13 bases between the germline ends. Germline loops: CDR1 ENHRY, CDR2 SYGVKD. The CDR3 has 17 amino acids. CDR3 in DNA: TGTGCCATCAGTGAGTCAATGGGGGTCGGTTCCTACAATGAGCAGTTCTTC. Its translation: CAISESMGVGSYNEQFF.

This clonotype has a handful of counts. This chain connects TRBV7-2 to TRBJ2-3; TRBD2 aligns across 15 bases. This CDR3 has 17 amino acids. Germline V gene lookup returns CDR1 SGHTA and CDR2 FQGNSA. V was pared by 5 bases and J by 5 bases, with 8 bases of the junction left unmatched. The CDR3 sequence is CASSLGLAGGPIDTQYF. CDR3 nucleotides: TGTGCCAGCAGCCTCGGACTAGCGGGGGGGCCAATAGATACGCAGTATTTT.

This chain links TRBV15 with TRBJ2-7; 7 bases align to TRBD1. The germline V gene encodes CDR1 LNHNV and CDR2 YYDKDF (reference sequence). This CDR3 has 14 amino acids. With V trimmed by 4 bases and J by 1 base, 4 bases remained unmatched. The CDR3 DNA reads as TGTGCCACCAGCACGAACAGGGGATCCTACGAGCAGTACTTC. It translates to CATSTNRGSYEQYF.

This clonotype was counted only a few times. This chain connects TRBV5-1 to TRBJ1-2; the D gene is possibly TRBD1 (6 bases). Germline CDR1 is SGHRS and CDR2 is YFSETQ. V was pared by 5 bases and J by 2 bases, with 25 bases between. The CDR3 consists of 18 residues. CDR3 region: CASSQATGPRFINYGYTF. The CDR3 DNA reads TGCGCCAGCAGTCAAGCGACAGGACCGCGTTTTATCAACTATGGCTACACCTTC.

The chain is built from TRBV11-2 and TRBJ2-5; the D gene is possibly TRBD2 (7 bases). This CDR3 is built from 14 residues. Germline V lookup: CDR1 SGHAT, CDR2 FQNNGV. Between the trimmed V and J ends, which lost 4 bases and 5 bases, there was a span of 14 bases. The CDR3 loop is CASSSVGGRETQYF. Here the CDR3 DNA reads TGTGCCAGCAGCTCCGTGGGGGGGCGGGAGACCCAGTACTTC.

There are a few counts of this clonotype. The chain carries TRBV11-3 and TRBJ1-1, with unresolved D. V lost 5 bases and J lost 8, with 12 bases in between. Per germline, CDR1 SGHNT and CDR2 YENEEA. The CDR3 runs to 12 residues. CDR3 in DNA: TGTGCCAGCAGCCTACCCCCGGGAGAAGCTTTCTTT. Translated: CASSLPPGEAFF.

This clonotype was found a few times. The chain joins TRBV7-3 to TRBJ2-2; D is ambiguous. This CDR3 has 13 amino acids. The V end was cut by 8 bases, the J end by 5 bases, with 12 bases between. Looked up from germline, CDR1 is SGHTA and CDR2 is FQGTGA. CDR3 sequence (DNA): TGTGCCAGCCGTGAGACCAATACCGGGGAGCTGTTTTTT. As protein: CASRETNTGELFF. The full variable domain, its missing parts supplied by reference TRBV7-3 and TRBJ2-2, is GAGVSQTPSNKVTEKGKYVELRCDPISGHTALYWYRQSLGQGPEFLIYFQGTGAADDSGLPNDRFFAVRPEGSVSTLKIQRTERGDSAVYLCASRETNTGELFFGEGSRLTVL.

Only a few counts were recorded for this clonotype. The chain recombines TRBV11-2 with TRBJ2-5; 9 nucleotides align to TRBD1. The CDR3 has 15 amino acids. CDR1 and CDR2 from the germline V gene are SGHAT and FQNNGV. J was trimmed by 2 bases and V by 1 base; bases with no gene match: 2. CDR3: CASSLGQGVQETQYF. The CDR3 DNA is TGTGCCAGCAGCTTAGGACAGGGGGTACAAGAGACCCAGTACTTC.

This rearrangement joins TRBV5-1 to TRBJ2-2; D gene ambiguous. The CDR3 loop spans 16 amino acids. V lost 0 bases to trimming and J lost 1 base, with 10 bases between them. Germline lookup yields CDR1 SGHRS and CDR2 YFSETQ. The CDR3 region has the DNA TGCGCCAGCAGCTTGGTGAAGGGCAGGAACACCGGGGAGCTGTTTTTT. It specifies CASSLVKGRNTGELFF.

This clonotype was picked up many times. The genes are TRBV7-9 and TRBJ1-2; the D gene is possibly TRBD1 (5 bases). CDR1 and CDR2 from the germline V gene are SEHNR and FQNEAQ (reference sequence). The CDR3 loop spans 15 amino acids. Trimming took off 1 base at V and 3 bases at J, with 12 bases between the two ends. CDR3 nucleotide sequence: TGTGCCAGCAGCTTAGGGGGGGACGGGGACTATGGCTACACCTTC. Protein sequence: CASSLGGDGDYGYTF.

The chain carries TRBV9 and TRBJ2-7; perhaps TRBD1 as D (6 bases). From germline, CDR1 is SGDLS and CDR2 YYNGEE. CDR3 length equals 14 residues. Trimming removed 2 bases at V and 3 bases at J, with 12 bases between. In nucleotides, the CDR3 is TGTGCCAGCAGCGTCCTGGCAGGGGACTACGAGCAGTACTTC. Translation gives CASSVLAGDYEQYF.

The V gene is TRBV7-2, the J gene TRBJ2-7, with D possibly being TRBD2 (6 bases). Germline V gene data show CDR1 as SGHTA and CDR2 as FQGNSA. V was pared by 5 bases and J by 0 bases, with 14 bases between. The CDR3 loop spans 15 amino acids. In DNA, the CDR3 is TGTGCCAGCAGCCCAATAGCGGAGAGCTCCTACGAGCAGTACTTC. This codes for CASSPIAESSYEQYF.

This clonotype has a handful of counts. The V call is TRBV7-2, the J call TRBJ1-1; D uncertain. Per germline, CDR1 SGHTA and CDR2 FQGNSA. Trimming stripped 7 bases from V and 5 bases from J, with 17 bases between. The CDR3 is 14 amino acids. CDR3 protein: CASIPAGGRTEAFF. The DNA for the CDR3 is TGTGCCAGCATCCCCGCGGGAGGGCGGACTGAAGCTTTCTTT.

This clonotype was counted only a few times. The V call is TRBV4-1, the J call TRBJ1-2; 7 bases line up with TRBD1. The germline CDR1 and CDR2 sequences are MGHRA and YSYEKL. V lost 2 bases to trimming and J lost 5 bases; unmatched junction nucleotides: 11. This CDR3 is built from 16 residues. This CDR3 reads CASSQFARGARYGYTF. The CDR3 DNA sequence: TGCGCCAGCAGCCAATTTGCCAGGGGGGCAAGGTATGGCTACACCTTC.

This CDR3 reads CASSPRAPTNTGELFF. Written as DNA, the CDR3 is TGTGCCAGCAGCCCTAGGGCTCCTACGAACACCGGGGAGCTGTTTTTT. J is TRBJ2-2 and V is TRBV7-2, with D unclear. From germline, CDR1 is SGHTA and CDR2 FQGNSA. The CDR3 is 16 amino acids. V was trimmed by 5 bases and J by 0 bases, leaving 13 bases between them.

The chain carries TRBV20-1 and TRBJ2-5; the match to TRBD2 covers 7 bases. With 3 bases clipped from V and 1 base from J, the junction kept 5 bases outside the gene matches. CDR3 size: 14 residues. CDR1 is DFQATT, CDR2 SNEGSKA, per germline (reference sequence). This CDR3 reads CSASAGGGQETQYF. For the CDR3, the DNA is TGCAGTGCTAGCGCTGGCGGGGGCCAAGAGACCCAGTACTTC.

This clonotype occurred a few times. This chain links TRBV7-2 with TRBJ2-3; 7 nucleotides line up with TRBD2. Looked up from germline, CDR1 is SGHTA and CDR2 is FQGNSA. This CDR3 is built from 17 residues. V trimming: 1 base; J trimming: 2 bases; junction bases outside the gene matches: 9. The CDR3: CASSLDGLGLTTDTQYF. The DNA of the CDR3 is TGTGCCAGCAGCTTAGATGGTTTGGGACTAACCACAGATACGCAGTATTTT.

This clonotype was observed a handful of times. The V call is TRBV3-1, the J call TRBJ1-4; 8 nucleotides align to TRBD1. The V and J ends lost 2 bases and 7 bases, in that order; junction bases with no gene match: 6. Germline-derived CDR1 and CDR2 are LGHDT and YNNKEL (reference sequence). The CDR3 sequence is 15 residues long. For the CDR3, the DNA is TGTGCCAGCAGCCAACGACAGGGGAAGACTGAAAAACTGTTTTTT. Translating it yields CASSQRQGKTEKLFF.

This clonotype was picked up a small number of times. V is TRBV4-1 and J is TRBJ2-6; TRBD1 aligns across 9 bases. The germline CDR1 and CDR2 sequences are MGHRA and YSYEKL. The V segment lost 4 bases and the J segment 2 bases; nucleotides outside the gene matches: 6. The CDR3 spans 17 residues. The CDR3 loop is CASSPGQGDTGANVLTF. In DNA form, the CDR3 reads TGCGCCAGCAGCCCGGGACAGGGTGATACTGGGGCCAACGTCCTGACTTTC.

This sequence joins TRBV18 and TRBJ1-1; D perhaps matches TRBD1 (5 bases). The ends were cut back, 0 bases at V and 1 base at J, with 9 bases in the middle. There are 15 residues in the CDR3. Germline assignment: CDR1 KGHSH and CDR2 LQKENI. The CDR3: CASSPPGRRNTEAFF. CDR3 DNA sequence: TGTGCCAGCTCACCACCGGGACGGAGGAACACTGAAGCTTTCTTT.

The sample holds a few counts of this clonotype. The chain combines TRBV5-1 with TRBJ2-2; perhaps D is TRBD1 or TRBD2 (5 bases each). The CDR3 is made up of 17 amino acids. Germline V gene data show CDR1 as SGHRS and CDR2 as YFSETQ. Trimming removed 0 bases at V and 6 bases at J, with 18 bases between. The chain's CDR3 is CASSLAGVQGPSGELFF. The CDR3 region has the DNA TGCGCCAGCAGCTTGGCCGGGGTGCAGGGCCCGTCCGGGGAGCTGTTTTTT.

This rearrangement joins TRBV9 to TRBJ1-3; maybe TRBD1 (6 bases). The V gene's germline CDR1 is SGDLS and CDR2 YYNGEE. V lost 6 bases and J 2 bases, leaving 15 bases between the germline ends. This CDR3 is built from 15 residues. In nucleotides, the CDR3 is TGTGCCAGCACCTATACAGGGAACCCTGGAAACACCATATATTTT. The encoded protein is CASTYTGNPGNTIYF. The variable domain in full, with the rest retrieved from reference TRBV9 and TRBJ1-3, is DSGVTQTPKHLITATGQRVTLRCSPRSGDLSVYWYQQSLDQGLQFLIQYYNGEERAKGNILERFSAQQFPDLHSELNLSSLELGDSALYFCASTYTGNPGNTIYFGEGSWLTVV.

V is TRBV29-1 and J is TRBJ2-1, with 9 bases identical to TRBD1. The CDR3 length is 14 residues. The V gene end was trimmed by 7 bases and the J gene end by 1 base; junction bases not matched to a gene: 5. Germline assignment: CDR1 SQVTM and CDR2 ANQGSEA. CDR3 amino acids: CSGQGVESYNEQFF. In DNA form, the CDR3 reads TGCAGCGGACAGGGGGTGGAATCCTACAATGAGCAGTTCTTC.

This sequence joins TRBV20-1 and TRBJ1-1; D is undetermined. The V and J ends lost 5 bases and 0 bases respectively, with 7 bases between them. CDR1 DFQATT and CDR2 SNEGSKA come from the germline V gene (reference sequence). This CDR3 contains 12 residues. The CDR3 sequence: CSADRMNTEAFF. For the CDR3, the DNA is TGCAGTGCTGATCGGATGAACACTGAAGCTTTCTTT.

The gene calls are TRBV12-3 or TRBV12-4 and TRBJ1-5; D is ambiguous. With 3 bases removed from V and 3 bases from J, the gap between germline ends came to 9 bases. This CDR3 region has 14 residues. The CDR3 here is CASSLWENNQPQHF. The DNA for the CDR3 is TGTGCCAGCAGTTTGTGGGAAAACAATCAGCCCCAGCATTTT.